The entry that follows covers one T cell receptor beta chain sequence. Its antigen is undetermined. Time point defined: patch test 1, 2 weeks after DPC sensitization. Treatment indicated: therapeutic diphenylcyclopropenone sensitization with weekly scalp DPC. This specimen comes from a study of human T cells and chemical hapten exposure. Study background: 2% DPC was applied to roughly 2 cm by roughly 2 cm of upper inner arm skin for sensitization. Recorded diagnoses among the mostly female patients were alopecia areata, totalis or universalis.

The CDR3 runs 15 residues. The V gene end was trimmed by 3 bases and the J gene end by 7 bases; junction bases not matched to a gene: 11. The germline CDR1 and CDR2 sequences are DFQATT and SNEGSKA (reference sequence). Study-wide findings and caveats: High-frequency TCRs, those above 1 in 1000, stayed the same after DPC sensitization. Since the donors had alopecia, their immune response may not be the same as that of healthy people.

TCRdb used MiXCR to reprocess the RACE reads, holding one entry per CDR3 protein. The sample comprises 180,000 or so distinct CDR3 sequences, under 25% of which are singletons, and under 8.5% rests with the top ten. The rearrangement uses TRBV20-1 and TRBJ2-1; 8 positions match TRBD2. This sequence originates from a woman between 45 and 60 years old with alopecia areata. Some clones in this sample may be carry-over from other donors' samples. The sample here was whole blood, taken in connection with sensitization to the hapten diphenylcyclopropenone (DPC). The CDR3 DNA is TGCAGTGCTAGGGATAGCGGGAAGGTGGGGAATGAGCAGTTCTTC. Translating it yields CSARDSGKVGNEQFF.